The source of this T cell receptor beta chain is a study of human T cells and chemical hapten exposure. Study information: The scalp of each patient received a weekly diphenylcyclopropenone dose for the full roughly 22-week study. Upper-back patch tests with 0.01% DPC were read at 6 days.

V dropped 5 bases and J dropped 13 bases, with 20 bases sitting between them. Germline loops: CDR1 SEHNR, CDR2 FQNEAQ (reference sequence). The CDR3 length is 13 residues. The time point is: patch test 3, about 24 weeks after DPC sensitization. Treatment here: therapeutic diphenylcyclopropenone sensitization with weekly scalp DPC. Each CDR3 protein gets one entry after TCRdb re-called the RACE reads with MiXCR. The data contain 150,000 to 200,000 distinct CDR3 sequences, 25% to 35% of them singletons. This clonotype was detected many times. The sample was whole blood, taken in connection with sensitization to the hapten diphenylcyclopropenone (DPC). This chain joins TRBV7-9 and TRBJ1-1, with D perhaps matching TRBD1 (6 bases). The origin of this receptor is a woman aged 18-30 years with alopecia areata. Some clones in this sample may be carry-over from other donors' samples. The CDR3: CASSPSDRTKVFF. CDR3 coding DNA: TGTGCCAGCAGCCCCTCTGACAGGACCAAGGTTTTCTTT.